This T cell receptor (beta chain) appears in the sequencing data of a study of blood T cell repertoires in COVID-19 (dated by TCRdb to about 2020). Broadly, across the study: Collaborator samples came from the United States, Italy and Spain and covered acute and convalescent phases of COVID-19. The material from the prospective study consisted of cDNA or gDNA derived from T cells, B-cell-depleted T cells, or PBMCs. Subjects who had been exposed to COVID-19, were actively infected with it, or had recovered from it provided the deeply sampled blood TCRbeta repertoires that made up the dataset. The repertoires were released in a freely available public database meant as a resource for research on the immune response to SARS-CoV-2. Samples came from the ongoing ImmuneRACE study (first 160 participants) plus 1,254 subjects from 6 global collaborators. Nearly every sample came with metadata listing a de-identified subject ID, COVID-19 status, age in years and sex. Where available, HLA class I and class II types were obtained from metadata supplied by the sample provider rather than from assay-based typing. The full study reports these points: Clinical and demographic metadata were provided uncurated, with the amount varying by source and participant.

This clone was found a few times. Its antigen target is currently unknown. Germline is not matched at one junction end, which may reflect a read error. CDR1 and CDR2 are read off the germline V gene (reference sequence) as SEHNR and FQNEAQ. The CDR3 runs 8 residues from the cysteine to the phenylalanine. Left in the record is the CDR3 DNA by itself, 24 bases read in frame from the first base. In the prospective study, participants were roughly 18 to 95 years old, resided in approximately 25 geographic areas of the United States, and were enrolled through a virtual design. Cohort assignment in the prospective study relied on participant-reported clinical history from a screening survey and a study questionnaire. Exposed participants had been in contact with someone with a PCR-confirmed or clinician-diagnosed COVID-19 case within 2 weeks of study entry. In the prospective study, mobile phlebotomists collected whole blood, serum and a nasopharyngeal or oropharyngeal swab from each participant. Participants in the prospective study had the option to provide additional blood draws and questionnaires over a roughly two-month period. Before DNA extraction, blood samples from the prospective study were shipped at room temperature or frozen.

TCRbeta CDR3 regions were amplified from genomic DNA by means of the immunoSEQ Assay, a bias-controlled multiplex PCR. From the authors' description of their analysis: The number of nucleated cells in each sample was estimated from the amplification of reference gene primers within the assay. To quantify the absolute abundance of each unique TCRbeta CDR3 rearrangement, sequence reads were collapsed and filtered. Productive Simpson clonality was computed per sample as the square root of Simpson's diversity index over productive rearrangements. TCRdb retrieved this table from immuneACCESS and kept in-frame rearrangements only. Not all clones are present; in checked studies, unresolved V genes account for under half, and no reason is known for the remainder. Clone size and the V and J calls come from that table; the DNA yielded D and trimming. The sample profile shows about 320,000 clones; roughly 90% of them were found once. Roughly 3.6% of the sample is in the top ten clones.

The sequence joins TRBV7-9 to TRBJ1-1; the D gene assignment is ambiguous. The receptor was isolated from a woman younger than 45 who had been exposed to COVID-19. The sequenced sample was PBMCs or T cells enriched from blood (not recorded which). The nucleotide sequence is TGTGCCACTATTACTCGCCTCTTT. It is translated as CATITRLF.